This T cell receptor beta chain comes out of a study of shared clonotypes between healthy human individuals. The CDR3 has 16 residues. Germline V gene sequence: CDR1 SEHNR, CDR2 FQNEAQ (reference sequence). V trimming: 3 bases; J trimming: 8 bases; junction bases outside the gene matches: 11. Regarding this clone: Its target is unknown.

Findings of the study overall: Only blood samples were collected, and tissue repertoires likely differ. About 5% of naive CD4 clonotypes were shared across four donors.

Donors were healthy HIV-negative adults without recently reported acute infections or vaccinations. Methods used by the authors: Filtering was not the same, since immunoSEQ gave junction-only sequences without quality scores. Here immunoSEQ multiplex PCR was the method, and the copy in TCRdb shows in-frame clones only, minus some. V and J calls and clone size come straight from that table; D and trimming were deduced from the DNA. Among roughly 380,000 clones, about 96% were seen once, and the ten largest hold 0.25% to 0.35%. What was sequenced was memory CD8+ T cells sorted from blood. Subset noted: CD45RO+ cells pooled with CCR7-negative TemRA cells. The chain recombines TRBV7-9 with TRBJ2-4; 9 nucleotides agree with TRBD2. The TCR originated in a man aged 30 to 39 in good health. For the CDR3, the DNA is TGTGCCAGCAGCTTGGCTAGCGGGACGGTAAAAGACATTCAGTACTTC. Translated: CASSLASGTVKDIQYF.